The rows below give T cell receptor beta chains drawn from one sample of a study of CD8 T cells in ankylosing spondylitis. Each CDR3 protein is one row after TCRdb ran MiXCR on the 5' RACE reads. The sample carries more than 300,000 distinct CDR3 sequences, around 10% recorded once. Sequenced: blood, either unsorted or a sorted T cell fraction (not recorded which). Source of these receptors: a female donor with ankylosing spondylitis or in good health (not recorded which). Each CDR3 is given with its conserved first and last residue. The order of the fields is V gene, J gene, clone size, D gene, CDR3 protein, CDR3 DNA. A D gene is named only where the DNA matches it firmly. The size entry is marked missing in some rows and otherwise reads once, few, many or a size class.

>TRBV14|TRBJ2-5|few|TRBD2
CASSRERGIQETQYF
TGTGCCAGCAGCCGGGAGCGGGGGATACAAGAGACCCAGTACTTC
>TRBV7-2|TRBJ2-7|.|.
CASSLGGTSYEQSF
TGTGCCAGCAGCTTAGGTGGGACTTCTTACGAGCAGTCCTTC
>TRBV5-1|TRBJ2-1|many|.
CASLQVPGSYNEQFF
TGCGCCAGCCTACAAGTCCCGGGCTCCTACAATGAGCAGTTCTTC
>TRBV5-1|TRBJ2-2|many|.
CASRSANTGELFF
TGCGCCAGCAGGAGCGCGAACACCGGGGAGCTGTTTTTT
>TRBV29-1|TRBJ2-3|many|.
CSVETVHAQYF
TGCAGCGTTGAGACGGTACATGCGCAGTATTTT
>TRBV12-3/TRBV12-4|TRBJ2-2|.|TRBD1
CASSLRTGGKAGELFF
TGTGCCAGCAGTTTAAGGACAGGGGGAAAGGCCGGGGAGCTGTTTTTT
>TRBV5-1|TRBJ1-1|many|.
CASSWGVRVNTEAFF
TGCGCCAGCAGCTGGGGTGTTAGGGTGAACACTGAAGCTTTCTTT
>TRBV12-3/TRBV12-4|TRBJ1-5|many|.
CASSYGTASQPQHF
TGTGCCAGCAGTTACGGGACCGCTAGTCAGCCCCAGCATTTT
>TRBV12-3/TRBV12-4|TRBJ1-2|.|.
CGSSLGAGWYGYTF
TGTGGCAGCAGTTTAGGGGCAGGGTGGTATGGCTACACCTTC
>TRBV4-1|TRBJ1-1|.|.
CASSQGNTGVNTEAFF
TGCGCCAGCAGCCAAGGCAACACAGGAGTGAACACTGAAGCTTTCTTT
>TRBV4-2|TRBJ2-7|.|.
CASSPLWAVSSYEQYF
TGTGCCAGCAGCCCACTTTGGGCAGTCTCCTCCTACGAGCAGTACTTC
>TRBV10-3|TRBJ1-5|many|.
CAISGARDQPQHF
TGTGCCATCAGTGGGGCACGGGACCAGCCCCAGCATTTT
>TRBV9|TRBJ1-5|many|.
CASGDPSNQPQHF
TGTGCCAGCGGGGACCCTAGCAATCAGCCCCAGCATTTT
>TRBV5-1|TRBJ1-1|many|.
CASSTPGGLNTEAFF
TGCGCCAGCAGCACCCCGGGCGGACTGAACACTGAAGCTTTCTTT
>TRBV7-8|TRBJ2-3|.|.
CASSPELGTDTQYF
TGTGCCAGCAGCCCGGAGCTGGGCACAGATACGCAGTATTTT
>TRBV11-2|TRBJ2-5|few|TRBD1
CASSLGQGFGRPQETQYF
TGTGCCAGCAGCTTGGGACAGGGTTTCGGACGACCCCAAGAGACCCAGTACTTC
>TRBV7-8|TRBJ2-1|many|.
CASSYGGDSYNEQFF
TGTGCCAGCAGCTACGGGGGCGACTCCTACAATGAGCAGTTCTTC
>TRBV12-3/TRBV12-4|TRBJ1-3|many|.
CASGPGNTIYF
TGTGCCAGCGGACCTGGAAACACCATATATTTT
>TRBV12-3/TRBV12-4|TRBJ1-2|many|.
CASSFVKSSYGYTF
TGTGCCAGCAGTTTTGTCAAGAGTTCCTATGGCTACACCTTC
>TRBV5-6|TRBJ2-4|.|.
CASSLKRVVRENIQYF
TGTGCCAGCAGCTTGAAGAGGGTGGTTCGGGAAAACATTCAGTACTTC
>TRBV3-1|TRBJ1-1|.|TRBD1
CASSHYIQGGTEAFF
TGTGCCAGCAGCCACTATATACAGGGGGGCACTGAAGCTTTCTTT
>TRBV12-3/TRBV12-4|TRBJ2-1|.|TRBD2
CASSRDYYNEQFF
TGTGCCAGCAGCCGGGACTACTACAATGAGCAGTTCTTC
>TRBV12-3/TRBV12-4|TRBJ2-2|many|TRBD1
CASTPRARGRTTGELFF
TGTGCCAGCACCCCAAGGGCCAGGGGGCGCACCACCGGGGAGCTGTTTTTT
>TRBV30|TRBJ1-2|.|TRBD1
CAWHTGAEGYTF
TGTGCCTGGCATACAGGGGCCGAGGGCTACACCTTC
>TRBV10-1|TRBJ2-7|many|TRBD1
CASSARDSYHEQYF
TGCGCCAGCAGTGCCCGGGACAGCTACCACGAGCAGTACTTC
>TRBV7-2|TRBJ2-7|.|.
CASSYSGDGGHEQYF
TGTGCCAGCAGCTATTCCGGAGACGGCGGGCACGAGCAGTACTTC
>TRBV24-1|TRBJ2-2|few|.
CATSEISRELFF
TGTGCCACCAGTGAGATTTCCCGGGAGCTGTTTTTT
>TRBV5-1|TRBJ2-3|many|TRBD2
CASSTTLGTSNTQYF
TGCGCCAGCAGCACCACTTTAGGGACTAGCAATACGCAGTATTTT
>TRBV4-1|TRBJ2-3|many|.
CASSPRTIRDTQYF
TGCGCCAGCAGCCCCCGGACAATTCGGGATACGCAGTATTTT
>TRBV7-2|TRBJ2-1|many|TRBD2
CASSLNGGWYNEQFF
TGTGCCAGCAGCTTGAACGGGGGGTGGTACAATGAGCAGTTCTTC
>TRBV5-1|TRBJ1-1|many|.
CASSAGLNTEAFF
TGCGCCAGCAGCGCCGGCTTGAACACTGAAGCTTTCTTT
>TRBV5-1|TRBJ2-5|.|TRBD2
CASSLARGGGQRETQYF
TGCGCCAGCAGCTTGGCCCGGGGGGGAGGCCAAAGGGAGACCCAGTACTTC
>TRBV7-2|TRBJ2-1|many|TRBD2
CASSLVSSGSHSGEQFF
TGTGCCAGCAGCTTAGTTAGTAGCGGGAGTCACAGTGGTGAGCAGTTCTTC
>TRBV2|TRBJ2-6|many|.
CASSPTRSSGANVLTF
TGTGCCAGCAGCCCCACCAGAAGCTCTGGGGCCAACGTCCTGACTTTC
>TRBV20-1|TRBJ2-1|few|TRBD2
CCARDLMGRGGPTEQFF
TGCTGTGCTAGAGATCTCATGGGGCGGGGGGGCCCCACTGAGCAGTTCTTC
>TRBV12-3/TRBV12-4|TRBJ2-2|.|.
CASSTRLETGELFF
TGTGCCAGCAGTACTCGGTTAGAAACCGGGGAGCTGTTTTTT
>TRBV7-8|TRBJ1-4|many|.
CASRSSRGNNEKLFF
TGTGCCAGCAGATCTTCTAGGGGGAATAATGAAAAACTGTTTTTT
>TRBV20-1|TRBJ1-3|many|.
CSARVAPGTSEGNTIYF
TGCAGTGCTAGAGTAGCCCCCGGGACGTCGGAAGGAAACACCATATATTTT
>TRBV29-1|TRBJ1-1|many|.
CSVFDRGEAFF
TGCAGCGTGTTTGATCGTGGTGAAGCTTTCTTT
>TRBV20-1|TRBJ1-1|.|TRBD1
CSATFHVRGSKREAFF
TGCAGTGCTACTTTCCACGTCAGGGGGTCGAAACGTGAAGCTTTCTTT
>TRBV7-6|TRBJ2-1|many|TRBD2
CASSLRGASGSSYNEQFF
TGTGCCAGCAGCTTAAGGGGGGCTAGCGGGAGCTCCTACAATGAGCAGTTCTTC
>TRBV7-9|TRBJ1-1|few|.
CASSKDTPGSTEAFF
TGTGCCAGCAGCAAAGACACTCCAGGGAGCACTGAAGCTTTCTTT
>TRBV7-9|TRBJ1-6|many|TRBD1
CASSLAGGQAYNSPLHF
TGTGCCAGCAGCTTAGCCGGGGGACAGGCCTATAATTCACCCCTCCACTTT
>TRBV2|TRBJ2-3|few|.
CASSSDKQFTDTQYF
TGTGCCAGCAGTTCGGACAAGCAGTTCACAGATACGCAGTATTTT
>TRBV12-3/TRBV12-4|TRBJ2-1|.|.
CASSDDQRAGSEQFF
TGTGCCAGCAGTGACGACCAGAGGGCGGGGAGTGAGCAGTTCTTC
>TRBV5-1|TRBJ1-4|few|.
CASSFRDATNEKLFF
TGCGCCAGCAGCTTTCGAGACGCAACTAATGAAAAACTGTTTTTT
>TRBV10-2|TRBJ1-1|many|TRBD1
CASSLDRAEAFF
TGCGCCAGCAGTCTAGACAGGGCTGAAGCTTTCTTT
>TRBV27|TRBJ1-6|many|.
CASSFGPINSPLHF
TGTGCCAGCTCCTTCGGGCCGATCAATTCACCCCTCCACTTT
>TRBV3-1|TRBJ2-7|few|TRBD2
CASSQTGLAFAEQYF
TGTGCCAGCAGCCAAACGGGACTAGCGTTCGCCGAGCAGTACTTC
>TRBV7-9|TRBJ2-1|many|TRBD2
CASSSQLVGGSYNEQFF
TGTGCCAGCAGCTCCCAATTAGTGGGGGGGTCCTACAATGAGCAGTTCTTC
>TRBV3-1|TRBJ1-1|.|.
CASSQARGEAFF
TGTGCCAGCAGCCAAGCGAGAGGGGAAGCTTTCTTT
>TRBV5-1|TRBJ2-7|few|TRBD1
CASSTYRDRGREQYF
TGCGCCAGCAGCACGTACCGGGACAGGGGTAGGGAGCAGTACTTC
>TRBV20-1|TRBJ2-1|many|.
CSAKIPHLRDEQFF
TGCAGTGCCAAGATCCCGCACCTTCGAGATGAGCAGTTCTTC
>TRBV7-2|TRBJ2-7|many|.
CASSNLRRQYF
TGTGCCAGCAGCAACCTACGACGGCAGTACTTC
>TRBV6-1|TRBJ1-4|few|.
CASSEAQEEEKLFF
TGTGCCAGCAGTGAGGCCCAGGAGGAGGAAAAACTGTTTTTT
>TRBV9|TRBJ2-1|.|TRBD1
CASSPGRTGVDEQFF
TGTGCCAGCAGCCCAGGGAGGACAGGGGTTGATGAGCAGTTCTTC
>TRBV5-5|TRBJ2-1|many|.
CASSRSRGYNEQFF
TGTGCCAGCAGCCGATCGCGAGGATACAATGAGCAGTTCTTC
>TRBV18|TRBJ1-5|.|TRBD1
CASSLQTGGVQPQHF
TGTGCCAGCTCACTACAAACAGGGGGCGTTCAGCCCCAGCATTTT
>TRBV20-1|TRBJ2-1|.|TRBD1
CCARDLGTVSYNEQFF
TGCTGTGCTAGAGATCTCGGGACAGTCTCCTACAATGAGCAGTTCTTC
>TRBV3-1|TRBJ2-7|.|.
CASCQVEERNYEQYF
TGTGCCTCCTGCCAAGTAGAGGAACGGAACTACGAGCAGTACTTC